This TCR beta chain was captured by sequencing in a study of blood T cell repertoires in COVID-19. Study details: Nucleic acid was either cDNA or gDNA, and it came from T cells, B-cell-depleted T cells, or PBMCs.

Those who participated ranged in age from about 18 to 89 years and resided in 20 to 25 US areas. Cohorts were determined from participant-reported clinical history. As handled by the study authors: Amplification of reference gene primers provided the estimated nucleated cell counts. Sequencing used immunoSEQ multiplex PCR; TCRdb keeps in-frame clones, though not all of them. V, J and clone size reflect that table, while D and trimming were determined from the DNA. In the table there are roughly 160,000 clones, around three quarters of which are singletons. CDR1 and CDR2 from the germline V gene are SGHRS and YFSETQ. CDR3 length: 15 amino acids. V was pared by 4 bases and J by 6 bases, with 16 bases between.

Material: PBMCs or T cells enriched from blood (not recorded which). This TCR was recovered from a woman aged 70 to 79 in a cohort exposed to, infected with or recovered from COVID-19 (not recorded which). V gene TRBV5-1 combines with J gene TRBJ1-4; possible D gene TRBD1, 6 bases. This CDR3 reads CASSDLQGSDEKLFF. The CDR3 coding sequence is TGCGCCAGCAGCGACCTACAGGGTAGCGATGAAAAACTGTTTTTT.